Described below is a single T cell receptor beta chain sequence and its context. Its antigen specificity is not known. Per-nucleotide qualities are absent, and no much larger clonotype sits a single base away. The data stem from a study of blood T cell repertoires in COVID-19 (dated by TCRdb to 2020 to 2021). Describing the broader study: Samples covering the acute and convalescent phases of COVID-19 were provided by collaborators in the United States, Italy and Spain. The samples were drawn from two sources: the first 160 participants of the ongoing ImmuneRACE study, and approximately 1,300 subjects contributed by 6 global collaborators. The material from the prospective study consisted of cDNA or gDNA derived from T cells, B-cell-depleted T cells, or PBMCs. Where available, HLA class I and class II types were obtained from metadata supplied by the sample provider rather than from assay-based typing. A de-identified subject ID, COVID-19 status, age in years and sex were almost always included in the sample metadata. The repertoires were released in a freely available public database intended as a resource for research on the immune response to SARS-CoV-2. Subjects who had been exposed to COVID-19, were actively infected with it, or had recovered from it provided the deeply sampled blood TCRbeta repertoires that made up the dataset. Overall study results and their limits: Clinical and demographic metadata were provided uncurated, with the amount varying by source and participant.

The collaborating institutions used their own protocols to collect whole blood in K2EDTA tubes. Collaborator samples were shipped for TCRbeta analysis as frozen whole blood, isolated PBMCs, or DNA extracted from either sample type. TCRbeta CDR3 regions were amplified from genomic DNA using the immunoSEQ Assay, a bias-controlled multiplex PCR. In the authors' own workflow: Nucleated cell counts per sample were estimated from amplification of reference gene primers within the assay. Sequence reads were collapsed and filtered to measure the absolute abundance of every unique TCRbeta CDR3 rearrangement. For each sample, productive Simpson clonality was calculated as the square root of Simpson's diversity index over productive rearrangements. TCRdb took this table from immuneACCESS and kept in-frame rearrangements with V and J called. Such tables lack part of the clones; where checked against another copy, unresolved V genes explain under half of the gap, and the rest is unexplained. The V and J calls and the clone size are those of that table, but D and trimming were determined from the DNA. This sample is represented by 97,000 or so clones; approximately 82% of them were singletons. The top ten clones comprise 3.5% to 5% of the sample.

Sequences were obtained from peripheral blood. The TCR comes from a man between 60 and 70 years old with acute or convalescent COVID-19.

The sequenced DNA is TGCAGTGCTAGTGAGCAGAACCACTATGGCTACACCTTC. It is translated as CSASEQNHYGYTF. This sequence uses TRBV20-1 and TRBJ1-2, with the D segment identity uncertain. CDR1 and CDR2, per the germline V gene (reference sequence), are DFQATT and SNEGSKA. The CDR3, cysteine through phenylalanine, is 13 amino acids long. Only the CDR3 DNA stays, 39 bases, in frame from base 1. V drops 3 bases and J drops 3 bases, leaving 11 bases in between.